This is a list of T cell receptor beta chains from one sample in a study of T cells after yellow fever vaccination. TCRdb fed the 5' RACE reads into MiXCR, producing one record per CDR3 protein. This sample has 510,000 or so distinct CDR3 sequences, with around 21% found just once. Sequenced material: PBMCs, taken 15 days after the yellow fever booster vaccination. These receptors originate from a man aged 25-40 years who received the YFV17D yellow fever vaccine. The CDR3 runs from the conserved cysteine through the conserved F or W. Fields, in order: CDR3 length, J gene, V gene, D gene, clone size, CDR3 protein, CDR3 DNA. D genes are given only for firm matches. Where a row states a size, it is once, few, many or the class of an expanded clone; other rows omit it.

len: 13; j_gene: TRBJ2-2; v_gene: TRBV30; d_gene: TRBD1; abundance: few; CDR3aa: CARGTGEAGELFF; CDR3nt: TGTGCTCGCGGGACAGGGGAGGCCGGGGAGCTGTTTTTT
len: 14; j_gene: TRBJ2-5; v_gene: TRBV20-1; d_gene: NA; abundance: NA; CDR3aa: CSASFAEYQETQYF; CDR3nt: TGCAGTGCTAGCTTCGCGGAATACCAAGAGACCCAGTACTTC
len: 14; j_gene: TRBJ2-7; v_gene: TRBV20-1; d_gene: NA; abundance: few; CDR3aa: CSARDWVNSYEQYF; CDR3nt: TGCAGTGCTAGAGATTGGGTCAACTCCTACGAGCAGTACTTC
len: 14; j_gene: TRBJ2-1; v_gene: TRBV5-1; d_gene: TRBD1; abundance: NA; CDR3aa: CASFPGQGHNEQFF; CDR3nt: TGCGCCTCCTTCCCGGGACAGGGCCACAATGAGCAGTTCTTC
len: 15; j_gene: TRBJ2-1; v_gene: TRBV5-4; d_gene: NA; abundance: NA; CDR3aa: CASSSNLVSYNEQFF; CDR3nt: TGTGCCAGCAGCTCGAATCTGGTCTCCTACAATGAGCAGTTCTTC
len: 13; j_gene: TRBJ2-7; v_gene: TRBV2; d_gene: TRBD2; abundance: NA; CDR3aa: CATQEAGTYEQYF; CDR3nt: TGTGCCACCCAAGAAGCGGGAACCTACGAGCAGTACTTC
len: 13; j_gene: TRBJ2-2; v_gene: TRBV20-1; d_gene: NA; abundance: many; CDR3aa: CSARGAETGELFF; CDR3nt: TGCAGTGCTAGAGGAGCAGAAACCGGGGAGCTGTTTTTT
len: 15; j_gene: TRBJ2-1; v_gene: TRBV6-1; d_gene: NA; abundance: NA; CDR3aa: CASRAKRVGDNEQFF; CDR3nt: TGTGCCAGCAGGGCCAAGAGGGTGGGGGACAATGAGCAGTTCTTC
len: 12; j_gene: TRBJ1-5; v_gene: TRBV7-2; d_gene: NA; abundance: many; CDR3aa: CASSLAGQPQHF; CDR3nt: TGTGCCAGCAGCTTAGCAGGTCAGCCCCAGCATTTT
len: 15; j_gene: TRBJ2-7; v_gene: TRBV12-3/TRBV12-4; d_gene: TRBD2; abundance: few; CDR3aa: CASSASSGDSYEQYF; CDR3nt: TGTGCCAGCAGTGCCTCTAGCGGGGATTCCTACGAGCAGTACTTC
len: 15; j_gene: TRBJ2-7; v_gene: TRBV6-2/TRBV6-3; d_gene: NA; abundance: few; CDR3aa: CAADLGQGLTYEQYF; CDR3nt: TGTGCCGCAGACCTTGGGCAGGGGTTGACCTACGAGCAGTACTTC